The 32 T cell receptor beta chains below were found in one sample sequenced in a study of T cells after yellow fever vaccination (dated by TCRdb to the late 2010s). Reading the label with the study, this specimen's treatment or condition is: live attenuated yellow fever vaccine strain. Libraries were built with 5' RACE. Sequenced using an Illumina HiSeq 2500. Clones were called with MiXCR by TCRdb after fastp trimmed the public reads at Q25, and only in-frame beta chains were retained. Records with the same CDR3 protein are collapsed into one entry carrying the most frequent genes and DNA. The sample contains some 96,000 distinct CDR3 sequences, about 8.8% of them found a single time. The ten largest clones take up over 15% of the sample. The sample here was CD8+ T cells not binding an NS4B(214-222) dextramer, sorted from PBMCs, taken roughly 15 days after the first yellow fever vaccination. The cell subset or site label, read with the paper, signifies: NS4B epitope dextramer-negative CD8 T cells. These receptors were collected from a man between 18 and 29 years old who received the YFV17D yellow fever vaccine.

This clonotype was counted at least ten times. This chain joins TRBV10-3 and TRBJ2-2, with D perhaps TRBD1 (6 bases). This CDR3 comprises 13 residues. V was clipped by 6 bases and J by 3 bases, with 8 bases between them. Germline CDR1 reads ENHRY; CDR2 reads SYGVKD. The CDR3: CAIRTGDTGELFF. In DNA, the CDR3 is TGTGCCATCAGGACAGGTGACACCGGGGAGCTGTTTTTT.

The V gene is TRBV12-3 or TRBV12-4, the J gene TRBJ2-3; D call uncertain. The CDR3 is made up of 14 amino acids. V was clipped by 3 bases and J by 0 bases, with 7 bases between them. The CDR3 DNA is TGTGCCAGCAGTTTCGGGCGGAGCACAGATACGCAGTATTTT. Amino acids: CASSFGRSTDTQYF.

This clonotype turned up a few times. The chain uses TRBV28 and TRBJ2-7; 8 nucleotides match TRBD1. J was trimmed by 6 bases and V by 8 bases; bases with no gene match: 9. Germline V lookup: CDR1 MDHEN, CDR2 SYDVKM. The CDR3 totals 13 residues. CDR3 region: CASGTRGQGEQYV. The CDR3 coding sequence is TGTGCCAGCGGAACCAGGGGGCAGGGCGAGCAGTACGTC.

This clonotype was observed a few times. V gene TRBV20-1 combines with J gene TRBJ1-3, with D tentatively TRBD1 (5 bases). The CDR3 runs 16 residues. Germline values: CDR1 DFQATT, CDR2 SNEGSKA (reference sequence). The V and J ends lost 2 bases and 0 bases respectively, with 14 bases between them. The CDR3 sequence is CSARLPTVSSGNTIYF. The CDR3 DNA is TGCAGTGCTAGACTCCCGACAGTTAGCTCTGGAAACACCATATATTTT.

This chain joins TRBV6-2 or TRBV6-3 and TRBJ1-1; D is uncertain. Trimming took off 2 bases at V and 0 bases at J, with 7 bases between the two ends. The CDR3 is 14 residues long. Germline CDR1 reads MNHEY; CDR2 reads SVGEGT. The CDR3 loop reads CASSYRPMNTEAFF. In DNA form, the CDR3 reads TGTGCCAGCAGTTACAGGCCTATGAACACTGAAGCTTTCTTT.

This clonotype was counted only a few times. The chain uses TRBV5-4 and TRBJ2-5, with 9 bases lining up with TRBD2. CDR3 size: 14 residues. CDR1 and CDR2 from the germline V gene are SGHNT and YYREEE (reference sequence). J was trimmed by 8 bases and V by 3 bases; bases with no gene match: 8. The CDR3 protein is CASSYSGTSRTQYF. The CDR3 DNA sequence: TGTGCCAGCAGCTACTCCGGGACTAGCCGAACCCAGTACTTC.

Of note for this clonotype: This may come from a read error, since a much larger clone is one base off. The J gene is TRBJ2-1, the V gene TRBV12-3 or TRBV12-4; D is ambiguous. V gave up 2 bases and J gave up 5 bases, with 10 bases separating them. CDR3 size: 14 residues. Here the CDR3 DNA reads TGTGCCAGCAGTTTATTTGGCAGTCACAATGAGCAGTTCTTC. Protein sequence: CASSLFGSHNEQFF.

J is TRBJ2-7 and V is TRBV4-1; D may be TRBD2 (5 bases). CDR1 is MGHRA, CDR2 YSYEKL, per germline. This CDR3 comprises 14 residues. Trimming stripped 0 bases from V and 2 bases from J, with 8 bases between. CDR3 in amino acids: CASSQEEVAYEQYF. Written as DNA, the CDR3 is TGCGCCAGCAGCCAAGAGGAGGTCGCCTACGAGCAGTACTTC.

The CDR3 sequence: CASSLNSFDQPQHF. The CDR3 DNA follows: TGTGCCAGCAGTTTGAACAGTTTTGATCAGCCCCAGCATTTT. This chain connects TRBV12-3 or TRBV12-4 to TRBJ1-5; D uncertain. V was clipped by 3 bases and J by 5 bases, with 11 bases between them. There are 14 residues in the CDR3.

At least ten counts were recorded for this clonotype. In DNA form, the CDR3 reads TGTGCCAGCAGTCTCAATACAGGGCCCCTAGGTGGTGAAGCTTTCTTT. It codes for CASSLNTGPLGGEAFF. The chain uses TRBV12-3 or TRBV12-4 and TRBJ1-1, with D possibly matching TRBD1 (6 bases). V shed 5 bases and J shed 7 bases, with 23 bases lying between them. This CDR3 region has 16 residues.

This clonotype was found many times. The rearrangement links TRBV7-9 to TRBJ2-7; 8 bases align to TRBD2. The germline gives CDR1 SEHNR, CDR2 FQNEAQ (reference sequence). After removal of 5 bases from V and 4 bases from J, the junction contained 1 base not matched to a gene. The CDR3 is 12 residues long. The chain's CDR3 is CASSRGGYEQYV. The CDR3, as DNA: TGTGCCAGCAGCCGGGGGGGGTACGAGCAGTACGTC.

This clonotype was observed a few times. The chain couples TRBV6-4 to TRBJ2-1, with D maybe TRBD2 (5 bases). Per germline, CDR1 MRHNA and CDR2 SNTAGT. The CDR3 is 16 residues long. The V and J ends lost 0 bases and 0 bases respectively, with 9 bases between them. In nucleotides, the CDR3 is TGTGCCAGCAGTGACTCCCGGGAAAGCTCCTACAATGAGCAGTTCTTC. It yields the protein CASSDSRESSYNEQFF.

This clonotype was counted only a few times. The gene calls are TRBV6-1 and TRBJ2-5; 11 nucleotides agree with TRBD2. Trimming at V came to 6 bases and at J to 0 bases, leaving 6 bases not matched to a gene. Germline CDR1 reads MNHNS; CDR2 reads SASEGT. The CDR3 length is 16 residues. DNA of the CDR3: TGTGCCAGCAGCCAAACTAGCGGGGGTTACCAAGAGACCCAGTACTTC. It yields the protein CASSQTSGGYQETQYF.

V usage is TRBV7-8 and J usage is TRBJ2-7, with TRBD1 matching 7 bases. Germline trimming cut 5 bases from V and 0 bases from J; bases unmatched to any gene: 4. Germline CDR1 is SGHVS and CDR2 is FQNEAQ. The CDR3 runs to 14 residues. In DNA, the CDR3 is TGTGCCAGCAGCCAAGGGACAGTCTCCTACGAGCAGTACGTC. Protein product: CASSQGTVSYEQYV.

V is TRBV4-3 and J is TRBJ2-7, with D hard to call. The V end lost 0 bases, the J end lost 2 bases, and 5 bases lay between the germline ends. CDR3 length: 13 residues. Germline values: CDR1 LGHNA, CDR2 YSLEER. The chain's CDR3 is CASSQDLAYEQYV. The CDR3 DNA sequence: TGCGCCAGCAGCCAAGATCTCGCCTACGAGCAGTACGTC.

This clonotype was observed a handful of times. The chain recombines TRBV6-5 with TRBJ1-2, with D possibly TRBD1 on 5 matching bases. CDR1 and CDR2 (germline): MNHEY, SVGAGI. CDR3 length: 15 amino acids. Trimming removed 4 bases at V and 8 bases at J, with 20 bases between. The CDR3 DNA is TGTGCCAGCAGTTCGGGGACCTATTTCCGTGAGGGCTACACCTTC. This encodes CASSSGTYFREGYTF.

This clonotype was picked up a small number of times. This chain connects TRBV9 to TRBJ2-2; the match to TRBD2 covers 11 bases. This CDR3 contains 16 residues. V lost 2 bases to trimming and J lost 7 bases; unmatched junction nucleotides: 7. Germline lookup yields CDR1 SGDLS and CDR2 YYNGEE. CDR3 DNA sequence: TGTGCCAGCAGCGTGGACCTAGCGGGGGGCCACGGGGAGCTGTTTTTT. The encoded protein is CASSVDLAGGHGELFF.

This clonotype was seen many times. V gene TRBV12-3 or TRBV12-4 combines with J gene TRBJ2-3; no definite D call. The CDR3 covers 15 residues. V lost 6 bases to trimming and J lost 1 base, with 14 bases between them. The CDR3 DNA follows: TGTGCCAGCAGCCCGACCGGGCGCGGCACAGATACGCAGTATTTT. Protein: CASSPTGRGTDTQYF.

The genes are TRBV7-8 and TRBJ2-7, with 9 bases fitting TRBD1. The CDR3 is 15 amino acids. Germline CDR1 reads SGHVS; CDR2 reads FQNEAQ. The junction had 8 bases not matched to a gene; V was cut back by 1 base and J by 7 bases. The CDR3 reads CASSLGGQGLSEQYV. CDR3 bases: TGTGCCAGCAGCTTAGGGGGACAGGGATTAAGTGAGCAGTACGTC.

The chain employs TRBV6-5 and TRBJ2-3; D call uncertain. The CDR3 totals 13 residues. Germline CDR1 reads MNHEY; CDR2 reads SVGAGI. Trimming removed 5 bases at V and 6 bases at J, with 12 bases between. DNA of the CDR3: TGTGCCAGCAGTCACATACGGCAGGATACGCAGTATTTT. Amino acids: CASSHIRQDTQYF.

CDR3 coding DNA: TGTGCCAGCACTCCGGGAGGATTACCGTTCTTC. Residues: CASTPGGLPFF. The chain uses TRBV12-3 or TRBV12-4 and TRBJ2-1, with 7 bases fitting TRBD2. This CDR3 comprises 11 residues. With V trimmed by 7 bases and J by 15 bases, 9 bases remained unmatched.

This clonotype was seen a few times. The chain combines TRBV6-4 with TRBJ2-5; D is undetermined. The CDR3 consists of 12 residues. Trimming took 10 bases from V and 7 from J, leaving 16 bases between them. CDR1 is MRHNA, CDR2 SNTAGT, per germline. The DNA of the CDR3 is TGTGCCAACCGGCAGTCCTTAACGACCCAGTACTTC. The encoded protein is CANRQSLTTQYF.

V is TRBV27 and J is TRBJ2-3; 11 nucleotides agree with TRBD2. CDR1 is MNHEY, CDR2 SMNVEV, per germline (reference sequence). The CDR3 consists of 16 residues. Germline trimming cut 2 bases from V and 2 bases from J; bases unmatched to any gene: 3. The CDR3 spells CASSLRLAGSTDTQYF. The CDR3 DNA reads TGTGCCAGCAGTTTACGACTAGCGGGGTCCACAGATACGCAGTATTTT.

This clonotype was observed many times. This sequence joins TRBV6-6 and TRBJ2-2; 7 bases agree with TRBD1. The V and J ends lost 6 bases and 6 bases, in that order; junction bases with no gene match: 4. Per the germline V gene, CDR1 is MNHNY and CDR2 is SVGAGI (reference sequence). The CDR3 is 13 residues long. This CDR3 reads CASRTGIAGELFF. CDR3 DNA sequence: TGTGCCAGCAGGACAGGGATCGCCGGGGAGCTGTTTTTT.

The genes are TRBV27 and TRBJ2-5; D is ambiguous. The CDR3 is 14 amino acids. V lost 1 base and J lost 4, with 10 bases in between. The germline V gene has CDR1 MNHEY and CDR2 SMNVEV (reference sequence). The CDR3 DNA reads as TGTGCCAGCAGTTTATGGAGATTAGGAGAGACCCAGTACTTC. Protein: CASSLWRLGETQYF.

The CDR3 region is CASSPGTSFYNEQFF. The CDR3 DNA follows: TGTGCCAGCTCCCCCGGGACTAGTTTTTACAATGAGCAGTTCTTC. The gene calls are TRBV18 and TRBJ2-1; the match to TRBD2 covers 8 bases. Germline-derived CDR1 and CDR2 are KGHSH and LQKENI. V was clipped by 6 bases and J by 4 bases; unmatched bases: 8. The CDR3 length is 15 residues.

This clonotype has a count of ten or more. The chain recombines TRBV4-2 with TRBJ2-2, with a weak D call TRBD2 (5 bases). CDR1 and CDR2 (germline): LGHNA, YNFKEQ. The length of the CDR3 is 14 residues. Trimming shortened V by 6 bases and J by 6 bases, and 14 bases separated the two germline ends. DNA of the CDR3: TGTGCCAGCAGTCCGGGGATAAAACCCGGGGAGCTGTTTTTT. Amino acid sequence: CASSPGIKPGELFF.

This clonotype was recorded a few times. V usage is TRBV4-1 and J usage is TRBJ2-2, with 9 bases matching TRBD1. Germline V gene data show CDR1 as MGHRA and CDR2 as YSYEKL. After removal of 3 bases from V and 2 bases from J, the junction contained 4 bases not matched to a gene. This CDR3 has 16 residues. CDR3 DNA: TGCGCCAGCAGCCACATAACAGGGGGCAACACCGGGGAGCTGTTTTTT. Protein: CASSHITGGNTGELFF.

V is TRBV7-2 and J is TRBJ2-5; D is unresolved. V lost 1 base to trimming and J lost 0 bases, with 9 bases between them. The germline V gene has CDR1 SGHTA and CDR2 FQGNSA. The length of the CDR3 is 15 residues. DNA of the CDR3: TGTGCCAGCAGCTTAGAAGGGTTGAACCAAGAGACCCAGTACTTC. Its protein product is CASSLEGLNQETQYF.

The chain combines TRBV5-5 with TRBJ2-5; 9 positions agree with TRBD1. The CDR3 totals 14 residues. CDR1 and CDR2 from the germline V gene are SGHKS and YYEKEE (reference sequence). V lost 4 bases and J lost 2; bases outside the gene matches: 3. Here the CDR3 DNA reads TGTGCCAGCAGCACAGGGGGCAGACAAGAGACCCAGTACTTC. It translates to CASSTGGRQETQYF.

This clonotype has more than one count but fewer than ten. The chain has TRBV6-5 and TRBJ1-1; D remains unclear. The V and J ends lost 1 base and 2 bases respectively, with 8 bases between them. Per the germline V gene, CDR1 is MNHEY and CDR2 is SVGAGI. This CDR3 is built from 14 residues. CDR3 region: CASSYYAGNTEAFF. As DNA, the CDR3 is TGTGCCAGCAGTTACTACGCGGGAAACACTGAAGCTTTCTTT.

There are a few counts of this clonotype. The CDR3 DNA reads as TGTGCCAGTAGTACTAGCGGGGGGGCGGCAGATACGCAGTATTTT. This encodes CASSTSGGAADTQYF. The chain is built from TRBV19 and TRBJ2-3; 12 bases are a match to TRBD2. The CDR3 consists of 15 residues. The junction had 3 bases not matched to a gene; V was cut back by 4 bases and J by 4 bases. CDR1 LNHDA and CDR2 SQIVND come from the germline V gene (reference sequence).